These 24 T cell receptor beta chains originate from one sample sequenced in a study of blood T cell repertoires in COVID-19 (dated by TCRdb to 2019 to 2021). The library was prepared using the immunoSEQ multiplex PCR assay. Entries here come from immuneACCESS through TCRdb and include only in-frame sequences with V and J called. Some clones fail to appear in such tables; in the studies checked, an unresolved V gene covers under half of the shortfall, and the cause of the remainder is unknown. A total of about 180,000 clones appear in this sample, 88% of them only once. 9% of the sample rests with the top ten. Sequencing was performed on PBMCs or T cells enriched from blood (not recorded which). The receptors stem from a young woman who had recovered from COVID-19.

The DNA for the CDR3 is TGTGCCATAAGTTATGGGGCTAACGCCGAGAATGGCTACACCTTC. Translation: CAISYGANAENGYTF. V and J are TRBV6-5 and TRBJ1-2; tentative D call: TRBD1 (5 bases). The CDR3 is 15 residues long. Germline V CDR1 and CDR2: MNHEY, SVGAGI. The V end lost 10 bases, the J end lost 6 bases, and 24 bases lay between the germline ends.

The V gene is TRBV18, the J gene TRBJ1-2; 11 bases map to TRBD1. Per germline, CDR1 KGHSH and CDR2 LQKENI. The CDR3 totals 17 residues. The V gene end was trimmed by 3 bases and the J gene end by 5 bases; junction bases not matched to a gene: 11. The CDR3 nucleotides read TGTGCCAGCTCACCTATTGGAGGGACAGGGGGAAAATATGGCTACACCTTC. Its translation is CASSPIGGTGGKYGYTF.

By sample share, this clone is medium-sized. The chain is built from TRBV27 and TRBJ1-5, with D perhaps TRBD1 (6 bases). The V end was cut by 6 bases, the J end by 4 bases, with 13 bases between. Germline CDR1 is MNHEY and CDR2 is SMNVEV (reference sequence). This CDR3 is built from 14 residues. CDR3 DNA: TGTGCCAGCAGACCGACAGGTGGGAATCAGCCCCAGCATTTT. It yields the protein CASRPTGGNQPQHF.

The chain is built from TRBV28 and TRBJ1-5; 11 bases agree with TRBD1. The CDR3 sequence is 16 residues long. CDR1 MDHEN and CDR2 SYDVKM come from the germline V gene. The V segment lost 7 bases and the J segment 11 bases; nucleotides outside the gene matches: 16. The CDR3 sequence is CASTPRPGQGVSAQHF. Written as DNA, the CDR3 is TGTGCCAGCACCCCTAGACCGGGACAGGGGGTGTCGGCCCAGCATTTT. The whole variable domain, remainder taken from reference TRBV28 and TRBJ1-5, is DVKVTQSSRYLVKRTGEKVFLECVQDMDHENMFWYRQDPGLGLRLIYFSYDVKMKEKGDIPEGYSVSREKKERFSLILESASTNQTSMYLCASTPRPGQGVSAQHFGDGTRLSIL.

V and J are TRBV10-1 and TRBJ2-2; the D is unclear. The length of the CDR3 is 15 residues. Per germline, CDR1 WNHNN and CDR2 SYGVQD (reference sequence). V was pared by 3 bases and J by 3 bases, with 11 bases between. In nucleotides, the CDR3 is TGCGCCAGCAGTGAATCGGCAGGATACACCGGGGAGCTGTTTTTT. Translation gives CASSESAGYTGELFF.

The chain joins TRBV19 to TRBJ1-6, with a tentative D call TRBD1 (5 bases). CDR3 size: 15 residues. Germline V lookup: CDR1 LNHDA, CDR2 SQIVND (reference sequence). V was shortened by 6 bases and J by 5 bases, with 14 bases between the two germline ends. The CDR3 coding sequence is TGTGCCAGTAGGGGGCGGTCAGAAGATAATTCACCCCTCCACTTT. This encodes CASRGRSEDNSPLHF.

This clone was picked up a small number of times. The genes are TRBV4-1 and TRBJ2-5, with a possible D match to TRBD1 (5 bases). V lost 1 base to trimming and J lost 7 bases, with 10 bases between them. The CDR3 contains 13 residues. The V gene's germline CDR1 is MGHRA and CDR2 YSYEKL. DNA for the CDR3: TGCGCCAGCAGCCAAGGCGTGCAGGGGACCCAGTACTTC. Protein sequence: CASSQGVQGTQYF.

The rearrangement links TRBV7-8 to TRBJ1-4; 8 nucleotides agree with TRBD1. With 5 bases clipped from V and 9 bases from J, the junction kept 11 bases outside the gene matches. This CDR3 has 15 amino acids. Germline CDR1 SGHVS, CDR2 FQNEAQ. As DNA, the CDR3 is TGTGCCAGCAGCCGAGGGACAGGAGGACCCAAAAAACTGTTTTTT. Amino acid sequence: CASSRGTGGPKKLFF.

In nucleotides, the CDR3 is TGTGCCAGCAGTGAAGTTCAGGCCGCCGTTGTTCGGACCGGGGAGCTGTTTTTT. This encodes CASSEVQAAVVRTGELFF. The chain is built from TRBV2 and TRBJ2-2; D ambiguous. CDR1 is SNHLY and CDR2 is FYNNEI in the germline V gene. Trimming stripped 1 base from V and 5 bases from J, with 20 bases between. The CDR3 contains 18 residues. Together with reference TRBV2 and TRBJ2-2, the CDR3 gives the full variable domain: EPEVTQTPSHQVTQMGQEVILRCVPISNHLYFYWYRQILGQKVEFLVSFYNNEISEKSEIFDDQFSVERPDGSNFTLKIRSTKLEDSAMYFCASSEVQAAVVRTGELFFGEGSRLTVL.

V and J are TRBV5-6 and TRBJ2-7; D not certain. In germline, CDR1 is SGHDT, CDR2 YYEEEE. This CDR3 is 11 amino acids long. V was cut by 4 bases and J by 3 bases, with 5 bases left in between. For the CDR3, the DNA is TGTGCCAGCAGCCGAGTCTACGAGCAGTACTTC. Translated: CASSRVYEQYF.

The chain carries TRBV28 and TRBJ1-3; no clear D. V was pared by 6 bases and J by 3 bases, with 6 bases between. Germline V CDR1 and CDR2: MDHEN, SYDVKM. This CDR3 comprises 12 residues. As DNA, the CDR3 is TGTGCCAGCAGATCAGGTGGAAACACCATATATTTT. Its translation is CASRSGGNTIYF.

This clone was picked up one time. The chain has TRBV2 and TRBJ1-2; D ambiguous. V lost 6 bases and J 2 bases, leaving 16 bases between the germline ends. The CDR3 is 15 amino acids. Per the germline V gene, CDR1 is SNHLY and CDR2 is FYNNEI. This CDR3 reads CASSPEPGPNYGYTF. CDR3 DNA: TGTGCCAGCAGCCCCGAACCGGGTCCCAACTATGGCTACACCTTC.

The chain employs TRBV3-1 (or the pseudogene TRBV3-2) and TRBJ2-7; 8 nucleotides agree with TRBD2. Germline CDR1 and CDR2: LGHDT and YNNKEL (reference sequence). The ends lost 0 bases at V and 1 base at J; junction bases unmatched: 8. This CDR3 has 17 amino acids. The CDR3 spells CASSQDHSGSRSYEQYF. The CDR3 DNA follows: TGTGCCAGCAGCCAAGATCACAGCGGGAGTCGGTCCTACGAGCAGTACTTC.

This sequence joins TRBV13 and TRBJ2-1, with 10 bases lining up with TRBD2. The germline V gene encodes CDR1 PRHDT and CDR2 FYEKMQ (reference sequence). Losses at the gene ends were 8 bases for V and 0 bases for J; bases not matched to a gene: 13. This CDR3 has 18 amino acids. The CDR3 nucleotides are TGTGCCAGCCGGTCGGTAGCGGGGGGCTACGGCTCCTACAATGAGCAGTTCTTC. This gives the protein CASRSVAGGYGSYNEQFF.

This sequence joins TRBV28 and TRBJ1-1, with D possibly TRBD1 on 5 matching bases. The V end was cut by 11 bases, the J end by 1 base, with 11 bases between. CDR3 size: 12 residues. In germline, CDR1 is MDHEN, CDR2 SYDVKM. The DNA of the CDR3 is TGTGCCGCCCGCGGGGGGAACACTGAAGCTTTCTTT. This sequence encodes CAARGGNTEAFF.

The chain joins TRBV7-3 to TRBJ2-6; TRBD1 aligns across 8 bases. This CDR3 has 21 residues. Germline V gene sequence: CDR1 SGHTA, CDR2 FQGTGA. V was pared by 0 bases and J by 2 bases, with 15 bases of the junction left unmatched. The CDR3 protein is CASSLTPTQTGVLTGANVLTF. The CDR3 nucleotides read TGTGCCAGCAGCTTAACACCTACCCAGACAGGGGTTCTCACTGGGGCCAACGTCCTGACTTTC.

The chain combines TRBV27 with TRBJ2-2; 9 bases map to TRBD2. The length of the CDR3 is 15 residues. The germline V gene has CDR1 MNHEY and CDR2 SMNVEV (reference sequence). Losses at the gene ends were 5 bases for V and 4 bases for J; bases not matched to a gene: 5. The CDR3 loop reads CASSLTSGSTGELFF. The DNA of the CDR3 is TGTGCCAGCAGTCTGACTAGCGGCTCCACCGGGGAGCTGTTTTTT.

V is TRBV5-1 and J is TRBJ1-1, with 12 bases lining up with TRBD1. This CDR3 spans 20 amino acids. The trim removed 1 base at V and 3 bases at J, leaving 16 bases unmatched. CDR1 SGHRS and CDR2 YFSETQ come from the germline V gene. CDR3 residues: CASSLNPGDRGRAEDTEAFF. The CDR3 bases are TGCGCCAGCAGCTTGAATCCCGGGGACAGGGGGCGAGCGGAGGACACTGAAGCTTTCTTT.

The chain is built from TRBV2 and TRBJ2-1; D is possibly TRBD2 (5 bases). There are 15 residues in the CDR3. CDR1 SNHLY and CDR2 FYNNEI come from the germline V gene. Between the trimmed V and J ends, which lost 2 bases and 7 bases, there was a span of 15 bases. CDR3 protein: CASSESLAGVNEQFF. Written as DNA, the CDR3 is TGTGCCAGCAGTGAATCTCTAGCAGGAGTGAATGAGCAGTTCTTC.

With regard to this clone: One end of the junction does not line up with germline, which may come from a read error. The gene calls are TRBV10-3 and TRBJ2-5; 13 bases map to TRBD2. The CDR3 loop spans 16 amino acids. Germline V CDR1 and CDR2: ENHRY, SYGVKD. The CDR3 loop reads CAISPGTSGAQVTQYF. CDR3 DNA sequence: TGTGCCATCAGCCCCGGGACTAGCGGGGCCCAAGTGACCCAGTACTTC.

The chain uses TRBV19 and TRBJ2-1, with TRBD2 matching over 8 bases. V shed 5 bases and J 9 bases; nucleotides not matched to a gene: 6. This CDR3 region has 13 residues. Germline CDR1 reads LNHDA; CDR2 reads SQIVND (reference sequence). This chain's CDR3 is CASSPVAGIEQFF. CDR3 DNA sequence: TGTGCCAGTAGTCCCGTAGCGGGAATTGAGCAGTTCTTC.

The CDR3 protein is CATSATPLFAGISTGELFF. CDR3 coding DNA: TGTGCCACCAGCGCCACCCCTTTGTTTGCGGGGATATCCACCGGGGAGCTGTTTTTT. The chain has TRBV24-1 and TRBJ2-2; a weak D match, TRBD2 (6 bases). The germline V gene encodes CDR1 KGHDR and CDR2 SFDVKD. The CDR3 extends over 19 amino acids. V was clipped by 7 bases and J by 4 bases, with 27 bases between them.

This sequence joins TRBV7-9 and TRBJ2-7; 7 positions agree with TRBD1. This CDR3 has 15 amino acids. Germline CDR1 is SEHNR and CDR2 is FQNEAQ (reference sequence). J lost 2 bases, V lost 3 bases, and 7 bases had no gene match. This CDR3 is CASSFGRDRAYEQYF. As DNA, the CDR3 is TGTGCCAGCAGCTTTGGTCGGGACAGAGCCTACGAGCAGTACTTC.

CDR3: CAISEQQYEAFF. CDR3 nucleotides: TGTGCCATCAGTGAGCAACAGTATGAAGCTTTCTTT. The chain couples TRBV10-3 to TRBJ1-1; D is unresolved. This CDR3 has 12 residues. Germline V CDR1 and CDR2: ENHRY, SYGVKD. Trimming stripped 2 bases from V and 7 bases from J, with 8 bases between.